This entry lists 2 T cell receptor beta chains sequenced from one sample in a study of blood T cells in healthy people across ages. A sample-barcoded 5' primer and a J-beta primer mix were used in a second PCR of roughly 7 to 12 cycles. MiXCR was run by TCRdb on the 5' RACE reads, yielding one entry per CDR3 protein. Among 700,000 or so distinct CDR3 sequences listed, 40% to 45% were seen once. Material: blood. Receptor source: an elderly man in good health.

A remark on this clonotype: A read error may be the cause here, since a much bigger clone is one base away. The V and J genes are TRBV7-2 and TRBJ1-6; no reliable D call. The germline V and J ends were trimmed by 5 bases and 13 bases, with 9 bases remaining between them. This CDR3 is 11 amino acids long. Germline loops: CDR1 SGHTA, CDR2 FQGNSA. In DNA form, the CDR3 reads TGTGCCAGCAGCCTCACGACTCCCCTCCACTTT. This codes for CASSLTTPLHF.

The chain is built from TRBV19 and TRBJ2-5, with TRBD1 identical over 10 bases. Germline CDR1 and CDR2: LNHDA and SQIVND (reference sequence). Trimming cost V 10 bases and J 4 bases; bases outside gene matches: 3. The CDR3 is 12 residues long. CDR3 sequence (DNA): TGTGCCACCGGGACAGGGGTAGAGACCCAGTACTTC. It yields the protein CATGTGVETQYF.